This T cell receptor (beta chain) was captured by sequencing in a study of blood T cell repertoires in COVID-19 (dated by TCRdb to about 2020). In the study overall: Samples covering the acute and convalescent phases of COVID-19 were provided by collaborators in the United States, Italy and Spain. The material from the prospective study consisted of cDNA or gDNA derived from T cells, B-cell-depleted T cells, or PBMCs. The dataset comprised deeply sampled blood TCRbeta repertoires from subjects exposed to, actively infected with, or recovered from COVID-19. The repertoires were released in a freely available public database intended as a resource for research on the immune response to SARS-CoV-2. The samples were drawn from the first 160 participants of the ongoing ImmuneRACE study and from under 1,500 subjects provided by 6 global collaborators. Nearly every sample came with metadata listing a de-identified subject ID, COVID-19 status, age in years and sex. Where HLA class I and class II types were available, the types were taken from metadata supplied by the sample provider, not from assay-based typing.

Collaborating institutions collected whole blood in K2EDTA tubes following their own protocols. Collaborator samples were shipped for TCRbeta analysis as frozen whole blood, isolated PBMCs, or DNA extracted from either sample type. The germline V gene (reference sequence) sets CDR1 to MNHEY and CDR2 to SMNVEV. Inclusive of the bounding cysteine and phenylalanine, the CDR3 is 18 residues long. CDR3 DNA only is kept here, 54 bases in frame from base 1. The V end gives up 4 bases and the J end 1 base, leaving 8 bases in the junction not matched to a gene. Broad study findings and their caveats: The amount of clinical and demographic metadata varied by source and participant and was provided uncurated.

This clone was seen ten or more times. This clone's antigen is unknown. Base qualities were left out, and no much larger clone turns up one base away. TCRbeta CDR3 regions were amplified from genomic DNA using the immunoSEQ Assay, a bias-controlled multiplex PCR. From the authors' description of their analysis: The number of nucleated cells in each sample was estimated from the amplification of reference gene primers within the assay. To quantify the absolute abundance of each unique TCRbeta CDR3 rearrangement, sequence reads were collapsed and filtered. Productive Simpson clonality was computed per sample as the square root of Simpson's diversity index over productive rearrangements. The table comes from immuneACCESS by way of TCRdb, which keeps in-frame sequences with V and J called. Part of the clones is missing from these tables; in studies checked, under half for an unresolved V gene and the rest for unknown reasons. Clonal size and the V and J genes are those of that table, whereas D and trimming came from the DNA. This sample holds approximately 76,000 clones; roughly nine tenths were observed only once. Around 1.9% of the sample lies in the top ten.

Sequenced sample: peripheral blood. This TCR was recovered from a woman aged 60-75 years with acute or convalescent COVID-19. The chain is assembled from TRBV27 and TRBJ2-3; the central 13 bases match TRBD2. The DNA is TGTGCCAGCAGTTCGGGACTAGCGGGACTAGGGGGCACAGATACGCAGTATTTT. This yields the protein CASSSGLAGLGGTDTQYF.